Listed below are T cell receptor beta chains from one sample, sequenced in a study of T cell responses to AZD1222 COVID-19 vaccine. The protocol was immunoSEQ multiplex PCR, while the TCRdb copy is restricted to in-frame clones and leaves out a portion. The table lists roughly 80,000 clones, almost 90% of them singletons. The input for sequencing was peripheral blood, taken 28 days after the second AZD1222 dose. These receptors were collected from an adult who received the AZD1222 COVID-19 vaccine. CDR3s include the opening cysteine and the closing phenylalanine or tryptophan. Each record gives: CDR3 DNA, CDR3 protein, V gene, J gene, clone size, D gene. The D gene is left open where the match is weak. For some rows the clone size is stated as once, few or many, or as a class when expanded; others skip it.

CDR3 DNA: TGTGCCAGCAGTTTAGCTGCACGAGGCGGGGGCGTTTTAAATGAGCAGTTCTTC
CDR3 protein: CASSLAARGGGVLNEQFF
V gene: TRBV28
J gene: TRBJ2-1
clone size: once
D gene: NA

CDR3 DNA: TGTGCCAGCAGTGATTCGGGGGAAGGAAACACCATATATTTT
CDR3 protein: CASSDSGEGNTIYF
V gene: TRBV2
J gene: TRBJ1-3
clone size: NA
D gene: NA

CDR3 DNA: TGTGCCAGCAGCCGGCAGATCCGGGACAGTTATCAGCCCCAGCATTTT
CDR3 protein: CASSRQIRDSYQPQHF
V gene: TRBV5-6
J gene: TRBJ1-5
clone size: NA
D gene: TRBD1

CDR3 DNA: TGTGCCAGCAGGCCGACTAGCGGGGGGCAAGAGACCCAGTACTTC
CDR3 protein: CASRPTSGGQETQYF
V gene: TRBV28
J gene: TRBJ2-5
clone size: NA
D gene: TRBD2

CDR3 DNA: TGTGCCACCAGCAGAGACAGGGGTAGTCAGCCCCAGCATTTT
CDR3 protein: CATSRDRGSQPQHF
V gene: TRBV15
J gene: TRBJ1-5
clone size: once
D gene: NA

CDR3 DNA: TGTGCCAGCAGTGACGGGGTTTACACTGAAGCTTTCTTT
CDR3 protein: CASSDGVYTEAFF
V gene: TRBV6-4
J gene: TRBJ1-1
clone size: NA
D gene: NA

CDR3 DNA: TGCGCCAGCAGCGAACAGGACAGGGAGGCTCAGTACTTC
CDR3 protein: CASSEQDREAQYF
V gene: TRBV5-1
J gene: TRBJ2-4
clone size: NA
D gene: TRBD1

CDR3 DNA: TGTGCCACCAGCGCCCGGTCCTCTGGAAACACCATATATTTT
CDR3 protein: CATSARSSGNTIYF
V gene: TRBV15
J gene: TRBJ1-3
clone size: NA
D gene: NA

CDR3 DNA: TGTGCCACCAGTGACTCGGGACTAGCGGAGGCTTACAATGAGCAGTTCTTC
CDR3 protein: CATSDSGLAEAYNEQFF
V gene: TRBV24-1
J gene: TRBJ2-1
clone size: once
D gene: TRBD2

CDR3 DNA: TGTGCCAGCAGCGTCCTGGGTACGGCAGGGGGCTATGGCTACACCTTC
CDR3 protein: CASSVLGTAGGYGYTF
V gene: TRBV9
J gene: TRBJ1-2
clone size: NA
D gene: TRBD1

CDR3 DNA: TGCGCCAGCAGCCTCTTACAGGGGGCAGGGAACACCATATATTTT
CDR3 protein: CASSLLQGAGNTIYF
V gene: TRBV4-3
J gene: TRBJ1-3
clone size: NA
D gene: TRBD1

CDR3 DNA: TGCAGTGTTGGGGATTCCTACGAGCAGTACTTC
CDR3 protein: CSVGDSYEQYF
V gene: TRBV20-1
J gene: TRBJ2-7
clone size: NA
D gene: NA

CDR3 DNA: TGCGCCAGCAGCCCAGGGACATTCAATGAAAAACTGTTTTTT
CDR3 protein: CASSPGTFNEKLFF
V gene: TRBV5-1
J gene: TRBJ1-4
clone size: NA
D gene: NA

CDR3 DNA: TGTGCCAGCACCGGAACGGGGGACAGAATCACCGGGGAGCTGTTTTTT
CDR3 protein: CASTGTGDRITGELFF
V gene: TRBV27
J gene: TRBJ2-2
clone size: NA
D gene: NA

CDR3 DNA: TGCAGCGTTGAAGACTGGGCTAGCGGGGGGCCAAGGGCAGATACGCAGTATTTT
CDR3 protein: CSVEDWASGGPRADTQYF
V gene: TRBV29-1
J gene: TRBJ2-3
clone size: NA
D gene: TRBD2

CDR3 DNA: TGTGCCTGGAGTATGGGACAGTATAATTCACCCCTCCACTTT
CDR3 protein: CAWSMGQYNSPLHF
V gene: TRBV30
J gene: TRBJ1-6
clone size: NA
D gene: TRBD1

CDR3 DNA: TGTGCCAGTAGTATGGTACCCATGAACACTGAAGCTTTCTTT
CDR3 protein: CASSMVPMNTEAFF
V gene: TRBV19
J gene: TRBJ1-1
clone size: once
D gene: NA

CDR3 DNA: TGTGCCAGCTCACCGGGGGTTTCTGGAAACACCATATATTTT
CDR3 protein: CASSPGVSGNTIYF
V gene: TRBV18
J gene: TRBJ1-3
clone size: NA
D gene: NA

CDR3 DNA: TGTGCCAGCTCACTGCGGGGGTCAGTCTACAATGAGCAGTTCTTC
CDR3 protein: CASSLRGSVYNEQFF
V gene: TRBV18
J gene: TRBJ2-1
clone size: NA
D gene: TRBD2

CDR3 DNA: TGTGCCACCAGCAGGGGGAGACTAATCGGCTACGAGCAGTACTTC
CDR3 protein: CATSRGRLIGYEQYF
V gene: TRBV15
J gene: TRBJ2-7
clone size: few
D gene: NA

CDR3 DNA: TGTGCCACCAGTGATTCCGGGAAGCGGGGGGCAGACAATGAGCAGTTCTTC
CDR3 protein: CATSDSGKRGADNEQFF
V gene: TRBV24-1
J gene: TRBJ2-1
clone size: NA
D gene: TRBD2

CDR3 DNA: TGTGCCAGCAGCTTAGGCCAAGCGGGTGAGCAGTACTTC
CDR3 protein: CASSLGQAGEQYF
V gene: TRBV11-2
J gene: TRBJ2-7
clone size: NA
D gene: NA

CDR3 DNA: TGTGCCAGCCGGACAGGGAGGAGGTACAATGAGCAGTTCTTC
CDR3 protein: CASRTGRRYNEQFF
V gene: TRBV28
J gene: TRBJ2-1
clone size: NA
D gene: TRBD1

CDR3 DNA: TGTGCCACCAGTCCCCAGACAGGGGGATTTTCCTATGGCTACACCTTC
CDR3 protein: CATSPQTGGFSYGYTF
V gene: TRBV24-1
J gene: TRBJ1-2
clone size: NA
D gene: TRBD1

CDR3 DNA: TGCGCCAGCAGCTTCCGGGGGCCCGACGAGCAGTACTTC
CDR3 protein: CASSFRGPDEQYF
V gene: TRBV5-1
J gene: TRBJ2-7
clone size: NA
D gene: NA

CDR3 DNA: TGTGCCAGCAGGCCCCGGACGAATCAGCCCCAGCATTTT
CDR3 protein: CASRPRTNQPQHF
V gene: TRBV6-5
J gene: TRBJ1-5
clone size: few
D gene: NA